The next 27 T cell receptor beta chains were all read from a single sample in a study of cytomegalovirus exposure and HLA in healthy donors. Primers included in the PCR were 60 Vbeta and 13 Jbeta primers. TCRdb's copy holds only in-frame clones and misses some; the assay was immunoSEQ multiplex PCR. The data contain 150,000 to 200,000 clones, roughly 79% of them singletons. The sample comprised PBMCs. These receptors were obtained from a man over 45 in good health and CMV-seropositive.

The chain recombines TRBV27 with TRBJ1-5; 8 bases line up with TRBD1. Germline V gene sequence: CDR1 MNHEY, CDR2 SMNVEV (reference sequence). The CDR3 length is 15 residues. With V trimmed by 5 bases and J by 7 bases, 10 bases remained unmatched. CDR3 DNA sequence: TGTGCCAGCAGTCCCGGACAGGGCGGTCGGCAGCCCCAGCATTTT. The encoded protein is CASSPGQGGRQPQHF.

V and J are TRBV13 and TRBJ2-7, with a weak D call TRBD1 (6 bases). The V end lost 1 base, the J end lost 3 bases, and 10 bases lay between the germline ends. CDR1 is PRHDT and CDR2 is FYEKMQ in the germline V gene (reference sequence). CDR3 length: 14 residues. The CDR3 protein is CASSLAARGYEQYV. The CDR3 bases are TGTGCCAGCAGCTTAGCCGCCAGGGGCTACGAGCAGTACGTC.

This clone was found a few times. The chain links TRBV5-1 to TRBJ2-2; 8 nucleotides align to TRBD2. Germline trimming cut 0 bases from V and 6 bases from J; bases unmatched to any gene: 4. The CDR3 runs to 15 residues. Germline CDR1 reads SGHRS; CDR2 reads YFSETQ. CDR3 amino acids: CASSLGSGDAGELFF. CDR3 nucleotide sequence: TGCGCCAGCAGCTTGGGTAGCGGGGACGCCGGGGAGCTGTTTTTT. The full variable domain, rest sourced from reference TRBV5-1 and TRBJ2-2, is KAGVTQTPRYLIKTRGQQVTLSCSPISGHRSVSWYQQTPGQGLQFLFEYFSETQRNKGNFPGRFSGRQFSNSRSEMNVSTLELGDSALYLCASSLGSGDAGELFFGEGSRLTVL.

The chain links TRBV2 to TRBJ1-2; the D is unclear. The V gene lost 0 bases and the J gene lost 4 bases, with 9 bases spanning the gap. Looked up from germline, CDR1 is SNHLY and CDR2 is FYNNEI. This CDR3 contains 14 residues. The CDR3 loop is CASSEALRGYGYTF. As DNA, the CDR3 is TGTGCCAGCAGTGAAGCGCTTCGGGGCTATGGCTACACCTTC. The variable domain in full, completed from reference TRBV2 and TRBJ1-2, reads EPEVTQTPSHQVTQMGQEVILRCVPISNHLYFYWYRQILGQKVEFLVSFYNNEISEKSEIFDDQFSVERPDGSNFTLKIRSTKLEDSAMYFCASSEALRGYGYTFGSGTRLTVV.

The chain is built from TRBV19 and TRBJ1-2, with D tentatively TRBD1 (5 bases). Germline V gene lookup returns CDR1 LNHDA and CDR2 SQIVND (reference sequence). V lost 0 bases and J 8 bases, leaving 13 bases between the germline ends. The CDR3 runs to 14 residues. The CDR3 bases are TGTGCCAGTAGTATAGATTGGAGGGACTCCGGCTACACCTTC. This sequence encodes CASSIDWRDSGYTF.

V usage is TRBV4-1 and J usage is TRBJ2-1, with 12 bases aligning to TRBD1. The CDR3 loop spans 15 amino acids. After removal of 1 base from V and 8 bases from J, the junction contained 3 bases not matched to a gene. Germline V gives CDR1 MGHRA, CDR2 YSYEKL. The CDR3 DNA is TGCGCCAGCAGCCAAGGAGGGACAGGGGGCGATGAGCAGTTCTTC. This sequence encodes CASSQGGTGGDEQFF.

This clone was detected a few times. This chain links TRBV2 with TRBJ2-3; D might be TRBD2 (6 bases). Germline V CDR1 and CDR2: SNHLY, FYNNEI. The CDR3 totals 15 residues. Trimming shortened V by 7 bases and J by 2 bases, and 16 bases separated the two germline ends. CDR3 DNA sequence: TGTGCCAGCAACCTGGGACTGCTTACCACAGATACGCAGTATTTT. As protein: CASNLGLLTTDTQYF. The whole variable domain, filled in from reference TRBV2 and TRBJ2-3, reads EPEVTQTPSHQVTQMGQEVILRCVPISNHLYFYWYRQILGQKVEFLVSFYNNEISEKSEIFDDQFSVERPDGSNFTLKIRSTKLEDSAMYFCASNLGLLTTDTQYFGPGTRLTVL.

The chain has TRBV18 and TRBJ2-7, with 9 bases that match TRBD1. The CDR3 extends over 17 amino acids. Per germline, CDR1 KGHSH and CDR2 LQKENI. Losses at the gene ends were 3 bases for V and 3 bases for J; bases not matched to a gene: 12. Written as DNA, the CDR3 is TGTGCCAGCTCACCGGGGACAGGGAAGGGGTCTAACTACGAGCAGTACTTC. This translates into CASSPGTGKGSNYEQYF.

This clone was recorded a few times. This sequence joins TRBV29-1 and TRBJ1-2; 11 bases map to TRBD1. The length of the CDR3 is 15 residues. CDR1 and CDR2 from the germline V gene are SQVTM and ANQGSEA. After removal of 6 bases from V and 3 bases from J, the junction contained 9 bases not matched to a gene. This chain's CDR3 is CSVSPGTGGDYGYTF. CDR3 coding DNA: TGCAGCGTCTCTCCCGGGACAGGGGGAGACTATGGCTACACCTTC.

The J gene is TRBJ1-6, the V gene TRBV28; D remains unclear. The germline CDR1 and CDR2 sequences are MDHEN and SYDVKM. Trimming cost V 6 bases and J 10 bases, with 13 bases left between them. The CDR3 is 13 residues long. DNA of the CDR3: TGTGCCAGCAGCCAACTGATCGGGTCACCCCTCCACTTT. This codes for CASSQLIGSPLHF.

V is TRBV7-2 and J is TRBJ2-5; 7 positions match TRBD2. CDR1 and CDR2 (germline): SGHTA, FQGNSA. The V gene end was trimmed by 5 bases and the J gene end by 4 bases; junction bases not matched to a gene: 22. The CDR3 has 19 residues. The CDR3 nucleotides are TGTGCCAGCAGCCGCTATCAAGATCTGGGGAAGGGAGGGGTAGAGACCCAGTACTTC. Amino acid sequence: CASSRYQDLGKGGVETQYF.

CDR3 region: CASSLALQGAGTEAFF. For the CDR3, the DNA is TGTGCCAGCAGCTTGGCCCTCCAGGGGGCGGGCACTGAAGCTTTCTTT. J is TRBJ1-1 and V is TRBV5-4; 8 nucleotides align to TRBD1. CDR3 length: 16 amino acids. Germline CDR1 is SGHNT and CDR2 is YYREEE (reference sequence). Losses at the gene ends were 0 bases for V and 4 bases for J; bases not matched to a gene: 8.

The chain combines TRBV6-1 with TRBJ1-1, with D possibly TRBD1 on 6 matching bases. The germline gives CDR1 MNHNS, CDR2 SASEGT. V was cut by 3 bases and J by 7 bases, with 21 bases left in between. CDR3 length: 16 residues. CDR3 protein: CASSDLVGQGTSEAFF. CDR3 in DNA: TGTGCCAGCAGTGACTTAGTCGGGCAGGGGACCAGTGAAGCTTTCTTT.

V usage is TRBV28 and J usage is TRBJ2-7, with TRBD1 matching 8 bases. CDR3 size: 14 residues. Germline values: CDR1 MDHEN, CDR2 SYDVKM. DNA of the CDR3: TGTGCCGGCAGTTTAGTCGCAGGGGGCGGCGAGCAGTACGTC. It specifies CAGSLVAGGGEQYV.

This chain connects TRBV11-3 to TRBJ1-1; the match to TRBD1 covers 7 bases. This CDR3 is built from 15 residues. Germline trimming cut 4 bases from V and 2 bases from J; bases unmatched to any gene: 7. CDR1 is SGHNT, CDR2 YENEEA, per germline. In DNA, the CDR3 is TGTGCCAGCAGCTCCAAACAGGGGTTAAACACTGAAGCTTTCTTT. Its protein product is CASSSKQGLNTEAFF.

DNA of the CDR3: TGCGCCAGCAGCCAAGATCGGGGACAGGGGAGTTCACCCCTCCACTTT. It encodes CASSQDRGQGSSPLHF. The chain couples TRBV4-1 to TRBJ1-6; 10 bases fit TRBD1. This CDR3 is 16 amino acids long. The germline V gene has CDR1 MGHRA and CDR2 YSYEKL. After removal of 0 bases from V and 9 bases from J, the junction contained 5 bases not matched to a gene.

The chain recombines TRBV28 with TRBJ2-5, with D perhaps matching TRBD2 (6 bases). Germline V gene lookup returns CDR1 MDHEN and CDR2 SYDVKM. The CDR3 loop spans 16 amino acids. Trimming removed 0 bases from V and 2 bases from J, with 13 bases in between. DNA of the CDR3: TGTGCCAGCAGTTTATGGGTCCAGCGGGTACAAGAGACCCAGTACTTC. Protein sequence: CASSLWVQRVQETQYF.

The chain links TRBV29-1 to TRBJ1-2, with D perhaps matching TRBD1 (6 bases). CDR3 size: 13 residues. Trimming cost V 3 bases and J 4 bases, with 12 bases left between them. Germline CDR1 reads SQVTM; CDR2 reads ANQGSEA. CDR3 loop: CSVEFRGGYGYTF. Here the CDR3 DNA reads TGCAGCGTTGAGTTCAGGGGTGGCTATGGCTACACCTTC.

With regard to this clone: The junction shows a germline mismatch at one end, possibly a read error. The chain couples TRBV10-3 to TRBJ2-1; TRBD2 matches at 12 bases. The CDR3 spans 18 residues. Germline CDR1 ENHRY, CDR2 SYGVKD. The CDR3 here is CASSATSGGYSSYNEQFF. CDR3 coding DNA: TGTGCCAGCAGTGCCACTAGCGGGGGGTATAGCTCCTACAATGAGCAGTTCTTC.

The CDR3 region is CASSRGINYEQYV. DNA for the CDR3: TGTGCCAGCAGCAGGGGGATAAATTACGAGCAGTACGTC. The gene calls are TRBV11-2 and TRBJ2-7, with a tentative D call TRBD1 (6 bases). Germline CDR1 and CDR2: SGHAT and FQNNGV. The CDR3 contains 13 residues. V dropped 5 bases and J dropped 4 bases, with 12 bases sitting between them.

This clone was detected only a few times. The chain recombines TRBV7-9 with TRBJ2-2, with 7 bases identical to TRBD1. V dropped 7 bases and J dropped 0; count of bases not matched to a gene: 8. The CDR3 length is 16 residues. The germline V gene has CDR1 SEHNR and CDR2 FQNEAQ (reference sequence). In DNA, the CDR3 is TGTGCCAGCACCGGTACAGGGGCCCCGAACACCGGGGAGCTGTTTTTT. Translation: CASTGTGAPNTGELFF. The whole variable domain, remainder taken from reference TRBV7-9 and TRBJ2-2, is DTGVSQNPRHKITKRGQNVTFRCDPISEHNRLYWYRQTLGQGPEFLTYFQNEAQLEKSRLLSDRFSAERPKGSFSTLEIQRTEQGDSAMYLCASTGTGAPNTGELFFGEGSRLTVL.

The chain joins TRBV6-1 to TRBJ2-1; a weak D match, TRBD1 (5 bases). Trimming took off 9 bases at V and 6 bases at J, with 9 bases between the two ends. In germline, CDR1 is MNHNS, CDR2 SASEGT. The CDR3 runs 11 residues. The DNA for the CDR3 is TGTGCCAGTAAGGACACCAATGAGCAGTTCTTC. Protein product: CASKDTNEQFF.

V usage is TRBV4-1 and J usage is TRBJ2-2; TRBD1 is a possible D gene (5 bases). This CDR3 region has 16 residues. V gave up 3 bases and J gave up 2 bases, with 13 bases separating them. CDR1 and CDR2 from the germline V gene are MGHRA and YSYEKL. This chain's CDR3 is CASSHPPRTNTGELFF. For the CDR3, the DNA is TGCGCCAGCAGCCATCCCCCGAGGACAAACACCGGGGAGCTGTTTTTT.

This rearrangement joins TRBV27 to TRBJ2-3; 10 bases line up with TRBD1. With V trimmed by 5 bases and J by 2 bases, 7 bases remained unmatched. Germline V gene sequence: CDR1 MNHEY, CDR2 SMNVEV (reference sequence). The CDR3 is made up of 16 amino acids. This CDR3 is CASSQDRGRYTDTQYF. The DNA of the CDR3 is TGTGCCAGCAGTCAAGACAGGGGGCGGTACACAGATACGCAGTATTTT.

The genes are TRBV9 and TRBJ2-5, with 11 bases that match TRBD2. Germline loops: CDR1 SGDLS, CDR2 YYNGEE. V lost 0 bases, J lost 5 bases, and 6 bases stayed unmatched. The CDR3 has 16 residues. In DNA form, the CDR3 reads TGTGCCAGCAGCGTAGATAGCGGGGGGGCCTCGGAGACCCAGTACTTC. Translating gives CASSVDSGGASETQYF.

The rearrangement uses TRBV4-2 and TRBJ2-3, with D possibly being TRBD2 (5 bases). The CDR3 has 16 residues. The V gene lost 4 bases and the J gene lost 2 bases, with 16 bases spanning the gap. Germline CDR1 LGHNA, CDR2 YNFKEQ. CDR3: CASSPEGRRLTDTQYF. In nucleotides, the CDR3 is TGTGCCAGCAGCCCCGAAGGGAGACGTCTCACAGATACGCAGTATTTT.

The rearrangement uses TRBV7-2 and TRBJ2-7, with 7 bases lining up with TRBD1. V was pared by 4 bases and J by 1 base, with 7 bases of the junction left unmatched. Germline CDR1 is SGHTA and CDR2 is FQGNSA. The CDR3 is 15 amino acids. DNA for the CDR3: TGTGCCAGCAGCTCAAACGTGGGACAGTCCTACGAGCAGTACTTC. As protein: CASSSNVGQSYEQYF.